These 21 T cell receptor beta chains share one sample of origin, sequenced in a study of blood T cell repertoires in COVID-19. Sequenced by immunoSEQ multiplex PCR; TCRdb stores in-frame clones only, minus some. The table lists more than 100,000 clones, about four fifths of them singletons. Sequences were obtained from peripheral blood. Receptors originate from a man aged 70-80 years with acute or convalescent COVID-19.

The CDR3 loop reads CASSYPTSGGGEQFF. The CDR3, as DNA: TGTGCCAGCAGTTACCCGACTAGCGGGGGGGGTGAGCAGTTCTTC. The chain joins TRBV6-6 to TRBJ2-1; TRBD2 matches 14 bases. With 2 bases clipped from V and 9 bases from J, the junction kept 3 bases outside the gene matches. In germline, CDR1 is MNHNY, CDR2 SVGAGI (reference sequence). The CDR3 has 15 amino acids.

The chain carries TRBV4-2 and TRBJ1-1; the D gene is possibly TRBD1 (5 bases). The germline gives CDR1 LGHNA, CDR2 YNFKEQ. Trimming removed 4 bases from V and 2 bases from J, with 14 bases in between. The CDR3 consists of 15 residues. The CDR3 loop is CASSPDRTINTEAFF. CDR3 nucleotide sequence: TGTGCCAGCAGCCCCGACCGGACAATCAACACTGAAGCTTTCTTT.

This chain connects TRBV4-3 to TRBJ2-1; D remains unclear. V lost 5 bases and J 9 bases, leaving 17 bases between the germline ends. This CDR3 comprises 14 residues. Germline V gives CDR1 LGHNA, CDR2 YSLEER. In DNA form, the CDR3 reads TGCGCCAGCAGCGGAACGCCGAGGTCAAGTGAGCAGTTCTTC. Protein product: CASSGTPRSSEQFF.

Only a few counts were recorded for this clone. The chain links TRBV2 to TRBJ1-6, with TRBD1 as a possible D gene (5 bases). CDR1 and CDR2 from the germline V gene are SNHLY and FYNNEI. Trimming shortened V by 2 bases and J by 9 bases, and 14 bases separated the two germline ends. This CDR3 has 15 amino acids. The CDR3 loop reads CASSENNPRGSPLHF. In nucleotides, the CDR3 is TGTGCCAGCAGTGAAAACAACCCAAGGGGTTCACCCCTCCACTTT.

This chain links TRBV6-1 with TRBJ1-3, with 9 nucleotides matching TRBD1. The CDR3 runs to 16 residues. J lost 0 bases, V lost 5 bases, and 5 bases had no gene match. Germline V gene data show CDR1 as MNHNS and CDR2 as SASEGT. The CDR3 nucleotides read TGTGCCAGCAGTCAAGGACAGGGGAGCTCTGGAAACACCATATATTTT. It encodes CASSQGQGSSGNTIYF.

The genes are TRBV2 and TRBJ1-4; D not resolved. Germline CDR1 is SNHLY and CDR2 is FYNNEI. V lost 1 base to trimming and J lost 8 bases, with 17 bases between them. CDR3 length equals 16 residues. The CDR3 DNA sequence: TGTGCCAGCAGTGAAGAATATGGAGCTCCGGCGGAAAAACTGTTTTTT. Protein product: CASSEEYGAPAEKLFF.

The chain has TRBV25-1 and TRBJ2-5, with TRBD1 matching over 7 bases. Germline CDR1 MGHDK, CDR2 SYGVNS. The CDR3 contains 14 residues. V lost 3 bases, J lost 9 bases, and 10 bases stayed unmatched. The CDR3 is CASSEGQTFEAQYF. In nucleotides, the CDR3 is TGTGCCAGCAGTGAGGGACAGACTTTTGAAGCCCAGTACTTC.

This clone was recorded only once. V gene TRBV24-1 combines with J gene TRBJ1-2; the D gene is possibly TRBD1 (5 bases). The V gene's germline CDR1 is KGHDR and CDR2 SFDVKD. V shed 9 bases and J shed 7 bases, with 11 bases lying between them. The CDR3 extends over 11 amino acids. The CDR3 here is CATQGVGGYTF. CDR3 DNA: TGTGCCACCCAAGGGGTGGGTGGCTACACCTTC.

This clone came up once. The gene calls are TRBV15 and TRBJ2-2; D is undetermined. The V gene's germline CDR1 is LNHNV and CDR2 YYDKDF (reference sequence). CDR3 length: 15 amino acids. Trimming pared 0 bases from V and 5 bases from J, leaving 10 bases between. The CDR3 nucleotides read TGTGCCACCAGCAGAGATACGGAGCCGACCGGGGAGCTGTTTTTT. Its protein product is CATSRDTEPTGELFF.

This chain uses TRBV6-6 with TRBJ2-7, with D uncertain. This CDR3 has 15 amino acids. Trimming shortened V by 0 bases and J by 0 bases, and 9 bases separated the two germline ends. Germline loops: CDR1 MNHNY, CDR2 SVGAGI (reference sequence). The CDR3 coding sequence is TGTGCCAGCAGTTACTCGAGGTCAAACTCCTACGAGCAGTACTTC. It specifies CASSYSRSNSYEQYF.

On this clone itself: Other DNA sequences from this sample encode an identical CDR3 as well. The CDR3 nucleotides read TGTGCCAGCAGTGAAGACAGGGGGGATACTGAAGCTTTCTTT. Translated: CASSEDRGDTEAFF. The rearrangement links TRBV6-1 to TRBJ1-1, with 8 bases aligning to TRBD1. The CDR3 consists of 14 residues. The germline V gene has CDR1 MNHNS and CDR2 SASEGT. The V segment lost 1 base and the J segment 5 bases; nucleotides outside the gene matches: 3.

J is TRBJ2-3 and V is TRBV6-2 or TRBV6-3; D not certain. This CDR3 has 15 amino acids. Germline V gene data show CDR1 as MNHEY and CDR2 as SVGEGT. Between the trimmed V and J ends, which lost 2 bases and 1 base, there was a span of 10 bases. CDR3: CASSYVGAGTDTQYF. In DNA form, the CDR3 reads TGTGCCAGCAGTTACGTAGGAGCCGGCACAGATACGCAGTATTTT.

To note about this clone: This same CDR3 is encoded by further DNA sequences in the sample. The V and J genes are TRBV5-1 and TRBJ2-5, with unresolved D. The germline V and J ends were trimmed by 0 bases and 5 bases, with 8 bases remaining between them. The germline CDR1 and CDR2 sequences are SGHRS and YFSETQ. This CDR3 comprises 13 residues. The CDR3 spells CASSLVGGETQYF. For the CDR3, the DNA is TGCGCCAGCAGCTTGGTCGGTGGTGAGACCCAGTACTTC.

This chain links TRBV5-4 with TRBJ2-7, with D possibly being TRBD1 (5 bases). The length of the CDR3 is 14 residues. With 4 bases removed from V and 0 bases from J, the gap between germline ends came to 11 bases. The germline gives CDR1 SGHNT, CDR2 YYREEE (reference sequence). This chain's CDR3 is CASSPDRTSYEQYF. CDR3 coding DNA: TGTGCCAGCAGCCCAGACAGAACCTCCTACGAGCAGTACTTC.

The chain employs TRBV25-1 and TRBJ1-1; D might be TRBD1 (5 bases). The CDR3 is 15 amino acids. The germline CDR1 and CDR2 sequences are MGHDK and SYGVNS. V dropped 3 bases and J dropped 4 bases, with 15 bases sitting between them. CDR3 region: CASSERRQLITEAFF. The CDR3 region has the DNA TGTGCCAGCAGTGAGCGCAGACAGTTGATCACTGAAGCTTTCTTT.

The gene calls are TRBV7-2 and TRBJ2-7; possible D gene TRBD2, 6 bases. The CDR3 spans 15 residues. CDR1 is SGHTA and CDR2 is FQGNSA in the germline V gene. V lost 3 bases and J 2 bases, leaving 14 bases between the germline ends. The CDR3 region is CASSFSTSRAYEQYF. CDR3 DNA sequence: TGTGCCAGCAGCTTCAGTACTAGCCGGGCCTACGAGCAGTACTTC.

The chain recombines TRBV19 with TRBJ1-5, with 10 bases matching TRBD1. From germline, CDR1 is LNHDA and CDR2 SQIVND (reference sequence). V lost 6 bases to trimming and J lost 2 bases; unmatched junction nucleotides: 10. There are 17 residues in the CDR3. CDR3 nucleotides: TGTGCCAGTAGGACAGGGGGCGAGGAGGCGCGCAATCAGCCCCAGCATTTT. Translating gives CASRTGGEEARNQPQHF.

V gene TRBV5-6 combines with J gene TRBJ1-2; D unresolved. CDR1 SGHDT and CDR2 YYEEEE come from the germline V gene. The CDR3 length is 12 residues. The V end was cut by 7 bases, the J end by 8 bases, with 15 bases between. For the CDR3, the DNA is TGTGCCAGCCTTAACTTACCTGAGGGCTACACCTTC. This encodes CASLNLPEGYTF.

The V call is TRBV2, the J call TRBJ1-2; a possible D gene is TRBD1 (6 bases). From germline, CDR1 is SNHLY and CDR2 FYNNEI. Trimming stripped 4 bases from V and 2 bases from J, with 11 bases between. The CDR3 is made up of 14 amino acids. The CDR3 protein is CASSAGAGNYGYTF. The CDR3 DNA sequence: TGTGCCAGCAGTGCAGGGGCAGGGAACTATGGCTACACCTTC.

This clone was seen just once. The rearrangement uses TRBV5-1 and TRBJ1-1; 7 positions match TRBD1. With V trimmed by 4 bases and J by 4 bases, 7 bases remained unmatched. The germline V gene has CDR1 SGHRS and CDR2 YFSETQ. The CDR3 runs 14 residues. The CDR3 protein is CASSEEQGSTEAFF. For the CDR3, the DNA is TGCGCCAGCAGCGAAGAACAGGGGAGCACTGAAGCTTTCTTT.

The gene calls are TRBV13 and TRBJ2-7; a possible D gene is TRBD2 (6 bases). Per the germline V gene, CDR1 is PRHDT and CDR2 is FYEKMQ (reference sequence). This CDR3 region has 14 residues. V lost 0 bases and J 4 bases, leaving 10 bases between the germline ends. Here the CDR3 reads CASSLGFGRYEQYF. In nucleotides, the CDR3 is TGTGCCAGCAGCTTAGGCTTCGGGAGATACGAGCAGTACTTC.